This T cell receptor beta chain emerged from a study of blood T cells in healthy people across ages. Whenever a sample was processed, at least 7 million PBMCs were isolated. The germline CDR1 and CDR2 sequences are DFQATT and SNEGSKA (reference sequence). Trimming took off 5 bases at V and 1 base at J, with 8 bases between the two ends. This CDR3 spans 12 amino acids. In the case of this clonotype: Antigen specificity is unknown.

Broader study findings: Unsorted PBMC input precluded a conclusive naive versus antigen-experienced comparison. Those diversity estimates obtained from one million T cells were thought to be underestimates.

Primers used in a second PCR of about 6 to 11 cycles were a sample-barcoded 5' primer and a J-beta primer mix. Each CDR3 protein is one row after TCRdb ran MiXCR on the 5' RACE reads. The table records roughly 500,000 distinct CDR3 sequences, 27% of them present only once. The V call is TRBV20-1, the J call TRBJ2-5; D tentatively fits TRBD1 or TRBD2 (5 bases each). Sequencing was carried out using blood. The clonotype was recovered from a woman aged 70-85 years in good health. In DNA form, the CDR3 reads TGCAGTGCTTACGGGACCCAAGAGACCCAGTACTTC. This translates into CSAYGTQETQYF.